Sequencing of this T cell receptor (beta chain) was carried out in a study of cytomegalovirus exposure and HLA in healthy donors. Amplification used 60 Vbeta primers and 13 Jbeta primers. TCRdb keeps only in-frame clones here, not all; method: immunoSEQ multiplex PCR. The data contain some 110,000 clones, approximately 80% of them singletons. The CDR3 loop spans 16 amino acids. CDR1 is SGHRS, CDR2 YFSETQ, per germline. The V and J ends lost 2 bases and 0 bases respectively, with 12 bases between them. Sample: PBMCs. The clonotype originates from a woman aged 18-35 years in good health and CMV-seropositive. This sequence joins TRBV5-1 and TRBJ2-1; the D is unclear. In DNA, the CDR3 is TGCGCCAGCAGCTTAAGTACGTCTAGCTCCTACAATGAGCAGTTCTTC. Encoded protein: CASSLSTSSSYNEQFF.